These T cell receptor beta chains were read from a single sample in a study of blood T cell repertoires in COVID-19. Sequenced by immunoSEQ multiplex PCR; TCRdb stores in-frame clones only, minus some. Of about 25,000 clones detected, about nine tenths appear once; the ten largest clones hold about 8%. Sequencing was done on a sample of peripheral blood. All receptors come from a man in his forties or fifties with active COVID-19. Both conserved end residues are part of each CDR3. Each record gives: J gene, V gene, D gene, clone size, CDR3 protein, CDR3 DNA. The D gene is left open where the match is weak. Clone sizes are given selectively: once, few, many, or a class where the clone is expanded.

TRBJ1-4	TRBV7-2	TRBD1	.	CASSPRQGPTNEKLFF	TGTGCCAGCAGCCCCAGACAGGGTCCTACTAATGAAAAACTGTTTTTT
TRBJ2-5	TRBV12-3/TRBV12-4	.	.	CASSEKRTQYF	TGTGCCAGCAGTGAAAAGAGGACCCAGTACTTC
TRBJ2-1	TRBV6-2/TRBV6-3	TRBD1	.	CASSSHLDRVYNEQFF	TGTGCCAGCAGTTCACACCTAGACAGGGTATACAATGAGCAGTTCTTC
TRBJ1-4	TRBV7-9	.	few	CASSSHRSKGWEKLFF	TGTGCCAGCAGCTCCCACCGATCAAAGGGGTGGGAAAAACTGTTTTTT
TRBJ2-2	TRBV18	.	.	CASSPSTGANTGELFF	TGTGCCAGCTCACCAAGCACAGGAGCGAACACCGGGGAGCTGTTTTTT
TRBJ1-4	TRBV19	.	.	CASSPSGGGPPEQLFF	TGTGCCAGTAGTCCTTCGGGCGGAGGTCCACCTGAACAACTGTTTTTT
TRBJ1-5	TRBV20-1	TRBD1	.	CSASTGGGMHQPQHF	TGCAGTGCTAGTACAGGGGGCGGAATGCATCAGCCCCAGCATTTT
TRBJ1-2	TRBV11-2	TRBD1	.	CASSLDLGTASYGYTF	TGTGCCAGCAGCTTAGATCTGGGGACAGCTTCCTATGGCTACACCTTC
TRBJ2-1	TRBV24-1	TRBD1	.	CATSERNRDRYNEQFF	TGTGCCACCAGTGAGCGCAACCGGGACAGATACAATGAGCAGTTCTTC
TRBJ1-3	TRBV27	.	.	CASSLSPRGNTIYF	TGTGCCAGCAGTTTATCGCCCAGGGGAAACACCATATATTTT
TRBJ1-1	TRBV28	TRBD1	once	CASSLLGTANTEAFF	TGTGCCAGCAGTTTATTAGGGACAGCAAACACTGAAGCTTTCTTT
TRBJ1-2	TRBV6-5	.	.	CASSYIGERGGYTF	TGTGCCAGCAGTTACATCGGGGAACGCGGGGGCTACACCTTC
TRBJ1-5	TRBV19	.	.	CASSISRSNQPQHF	TGTGCCAGTAGTATAAGCCGTAGCAATCAGCCCCAGCATTTT
TRBJ2-1	TRBV10-2	.	.	CASSESSGVGYNEQFF	TGCGCCAGCAGTGAGTCTTCAGGGGTGGGGTACAATGAGCAGTTCTTC
TRBJ1-2	TRBV12-3/TRBV12-4	.	once	CASSTAGVYGYTF	TGTGCCAGCAGTACCGCCGGGGTCTATGGCTACACCTTC
TRBJ2-5	TRBV15	.	.	CATSHGGDGETQYF	TGTGCCACCAGCCATGGAGGGGACGGGGAGACCCAGTACTTC
TRBJ2-1	TRBV12-5	TRBD2	.	CASGFRLAGDPYNEQFF	TGTGCTAGTGGTTTCAGACTAGCGGGTGACCCCTACAATGAGCAGTTCTTC
TRBJ2-3	TRBV6-5	TRBD2	few	CASSRTSGKRNTQYF	TGTGCCAGCAGTCGAACTAGCGGGAAAAGAAATACGCAGTATTTT
TRBJ1-3	TRBV5-1	.	.	CASSLGQSGNTIYF	TGCGCCAGCAGCCTCGGACAGAGCGGAAACACCATATATTTT
TRBJ1-4	TRBV24-1	.	.	CATSDAAKIGEKLFF	TGTGCCACCAGTGACGCAGCCAAAATCGGGGAAAAACTGTTTTTT
TRBJ2-2	TRBV11-3	TRBD2	.	CASSLERGGAGELFF	TGTGCCAGCAGCTTAGAACGCGGGGGGGCCGGGGAGCTGTTTTTT
TRBJ2-7	TRBV25-1	.	.	CASSDGVGEQYF	TGTGCCAGCAGTGACGGGGTAGGGGAGCAGTACTTC
TRBJ2-3	TRBV3-1/TRBV3-2	.	.	CASSHRRRSQADTQYF	TGTGCCAGCAGCCACCGAAGAAGGAGCCAAGCAGATACGCAGTATTTT
TRBJ2-2	TRBV5-8	TRBD2	.	CASSPELAGGPGTGELFF	TGTGCCAGCAGCCCCGAACTAGCGGGAGGGCCAGGGACCGGGGAGCTGTTTTTT